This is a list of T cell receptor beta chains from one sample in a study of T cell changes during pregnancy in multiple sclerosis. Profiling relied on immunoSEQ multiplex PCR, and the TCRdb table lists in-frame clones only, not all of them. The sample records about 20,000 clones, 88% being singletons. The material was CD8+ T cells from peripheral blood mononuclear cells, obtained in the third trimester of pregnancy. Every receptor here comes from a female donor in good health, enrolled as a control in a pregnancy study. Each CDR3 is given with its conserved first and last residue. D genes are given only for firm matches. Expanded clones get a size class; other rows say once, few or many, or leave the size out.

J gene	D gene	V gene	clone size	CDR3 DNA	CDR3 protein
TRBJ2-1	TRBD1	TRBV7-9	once	TGTGCCAGCAGCGGGACAGGGGTCGATGAGCAGTTCTTC	CASSGTGVDEQFF
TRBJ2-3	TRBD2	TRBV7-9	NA	TGTGCCAGCAGCTTAGTAGGCCTAGCGGGAGGGCCTCTTGCAGATACGCAGTATTTT	CASSLVGLAGGPLADTQYF
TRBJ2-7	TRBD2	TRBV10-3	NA	TGTGCCATCAGTGAGCCTGTTACTAGCGGGAGATCGAACCCTTACGAGCAGTACTTC	CAISEPVTSGRSNPYEQYF
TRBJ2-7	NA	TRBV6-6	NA	TGTGCCAGCAAACCAGGGGGGTACGAGCAGTACTTC	CASKPGGYEQYF
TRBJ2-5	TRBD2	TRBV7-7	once	TGTGCTAGCAGCTTGACTAGCGGGGGGGCGGCGGAGACCCAGTACTTC	CASSLTSGGAAETQYF
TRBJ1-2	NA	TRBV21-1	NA	TGTGCCAGCAGCTCCATCTATGGCTACACCTTC	CASSSIYGYTF
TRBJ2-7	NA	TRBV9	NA	TGTGCCAGCAGCGCGTTTGGCGACAGGAGGTACGAGCAGTACTTC	CASSAFGDRRYEQYF
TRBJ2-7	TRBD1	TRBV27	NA	TGTGCCAGCAGTTTCACAGGGGATGGGTCCTACGAGCAGTACTTC	CASSFTGDGSYEQYF
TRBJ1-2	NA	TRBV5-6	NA	TGTGCCAGCAGCCTTGACAGTGCCCTACATCGTGATGGCTACACCTTC	CASSLDSALHRDGYTF
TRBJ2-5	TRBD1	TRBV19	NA	TGTGCCAGTAGAGCTGCGTGGGACAGGGGGTTGGAGACCCAGTACTTC	CASRAAWDRGLETQYF
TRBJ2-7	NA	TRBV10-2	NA	TGCGCCAGCCGAGAGGCCGGGCAGGGGCTCTACGAGCAGTACTTC	CASREAGQGLYEQYF
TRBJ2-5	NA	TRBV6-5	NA	TGTGCCAGCAGTTACTCGGCGGGGGCCCCTCAAGAGACCCAGTACTTC	CASSYSAGAPQETQYF
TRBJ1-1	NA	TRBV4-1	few	TGCGCCAGCAGCCAAGAGGGCAGGGGCACTGAAGCTTTCTTT	CASSQEGRGTEAFF
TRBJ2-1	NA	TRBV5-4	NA	TGTGCCAGCAGCCCCAGTTCGAAGTCTGAGCAGTTCTTC	CASSPSSKSEQFF
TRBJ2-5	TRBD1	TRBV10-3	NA	TGTGCCATCAGTGAATTCGCCTTTAGACAGGGTCAAGAGACCCAGTACTTC	CAISEFAFRQGQETQYF
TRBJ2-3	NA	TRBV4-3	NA	TGCGCCAGCAGCCAAGTCAACGGAGATACGCAGTATTTT	CASSQVNGDTQYF
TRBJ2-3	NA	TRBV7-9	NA	TGTGCCAGCAGCTTGTCTATGATTCCGGATACGCAGTATTTT	CASSLSMIPDTQYF
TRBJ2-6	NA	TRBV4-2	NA	TGTGCCAGCAGCCATACTGGGGCCAACGTCCTGACTTTC	CASSHTGANVLTF
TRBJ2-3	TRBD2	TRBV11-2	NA	TGTGCCAGCAGCTTCGGGACTAGGCCCACAGATACGCAGTATTTT	CASSFGTRPTDTQYF
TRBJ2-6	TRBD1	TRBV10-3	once	TGTGCCATCAGGACAGGGGAAGGGGCTGGGGCCAACGTCCTGACTTTC	CAIRTGEGAGANVLTF
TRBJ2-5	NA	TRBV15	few	TGTGCCACCAGCAGAGACCGGCGGGGTTCGGAGACCCAGTACTTC	CATSRDRRGSETQYF
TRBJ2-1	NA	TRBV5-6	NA	TGTGCCAGCAGCTTGTTGGGACTCCTCTCCTACAATGAGCAGTTCTTC	CASSLLGLLSYNEQFF
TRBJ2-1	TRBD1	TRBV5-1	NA	TGCGCCAGCAGCTTAAGAAGGACAGGGGGCTCCTACAATGAGCAGTTCTTC	CASSLRRTGGSYNEQFF
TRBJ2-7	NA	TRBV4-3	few	TGCGCCAGCAGCCAAGAAATTAGCCCCCCTGTGCACGAGCAGTACTTC	CASSQEISPPVHEQYF
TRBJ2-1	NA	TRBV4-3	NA	TGCGCCAGCAGCCAAGAGTTTCGCGGGCTCTCCTACAATGAGCAGTTCTTC	CASSQEFRGLSYNEQFF
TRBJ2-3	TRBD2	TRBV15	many	TGTGCCACCAGCAGAGAAGCGGGGGGCACAGATACGCAGTATTTT	CATSREAGGTDTQYF
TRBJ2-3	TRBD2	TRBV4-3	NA	TGCGCCAGCAGCCAAGCCAGCGGGAGGGGGGCAGATACGCAGTATTTT	CASSQASGRGADTQYF
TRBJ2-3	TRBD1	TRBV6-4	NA	TGTGCCATCCCCGAGACAGGGAACACAGATACGCAGTATTTT	CAIPETGNTDTQYF
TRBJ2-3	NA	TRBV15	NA	TGTGCCACTAGACGGCTTGGCGGGGGCACAGATACGCAGTATTTT	CATRRLGGGTDTQYF
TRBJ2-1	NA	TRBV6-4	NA	TGTGCCAGCAGTGAAGGACTCGGCTCCTACAATGAGCAGTTCTTC	CASSEGLGSYNEQFF
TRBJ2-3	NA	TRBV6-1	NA	TGTGCCAGCAGGGCTCCGGCCAGGAGGCCAGATACGCAGTATTTT	CASRAPARRPDTQYF
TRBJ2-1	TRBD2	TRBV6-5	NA	TGTGCCGTGGCCCTAGCGGGGGACAATGAGCAGTTCTTC	CAVALAGDNEQFF
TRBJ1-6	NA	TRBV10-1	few	TGCGCCACCCGACAGTTCCAGGATTCACCCCTCCACTTT	CATRQFQDSPLHF
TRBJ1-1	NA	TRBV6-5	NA	TGTGCCAGCAGTTACTCATGGACAGACCTTTACACTGAAGCTTTCTTT	CASSYSWTDLYTEAFF
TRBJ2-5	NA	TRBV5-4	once	TGTGCCAGCAGCTTGGTAGGGCAGGGACTCGAGACCCAGTACTTC	CASSLVGQGLETQYF
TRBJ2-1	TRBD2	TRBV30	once	TGTGCCTGGACGGGACTAGCGGGGGGGCGAGCCTACAATGAGCAGTTCTTC	CAWTGLAGGRAYNEQFF
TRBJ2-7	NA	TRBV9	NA	TGTGCCAGCAGCGTAGCTACGGGACTTACCTACGAGCAGTACTTC	CASSVATGLTYEQYF
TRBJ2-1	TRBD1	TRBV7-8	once	TGTGCCAGCAGCCTGGACAGGACACTTCCCTACAATGAGCAGTTCTTC	CASSLDRTLPYNEQFF
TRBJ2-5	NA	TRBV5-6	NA	TGTGCCAGCAGCTTGGTGGGCTATCAGGAGACCCAGTACTTC	CASSLVGYQETQYF
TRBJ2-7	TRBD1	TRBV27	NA	TGTGCCAGCAGTAAACAGGGGGCAAACGAGCAGTACTTC	CASSKQGANEQYF
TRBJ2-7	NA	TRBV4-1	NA	TGCGCCAGCAGCCAAGCCTCCGGGACATGGTCCTACGAGCAGTACTTC	CASSQASGTWSYEQYF
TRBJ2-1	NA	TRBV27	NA	TGTGCCAGCAGTTTAACAGGCAATGAGCAGTTCTTC	CASSLTGNEQFF
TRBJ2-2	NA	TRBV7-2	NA	TGTGCCAGCAGCTTAGTCAGCGTCACCGGGGAGCTGTTTTTT	CASSLVSVTGELFF
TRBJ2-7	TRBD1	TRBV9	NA	TGTGCCAGCAGCGTAGCCCCAGAGGGGGCCGAGCAGTACTTC	CASSVAPEGAEQYF
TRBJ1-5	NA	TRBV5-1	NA	TGCGCCAGCAGCTTGGACGGACAGTACAATCAGCCCCAGCATTTT	CASSLDGQYNQPQHF
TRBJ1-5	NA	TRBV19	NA	TGTGCCAGTAAAGGGGGTTTACAGCCCCAGCATTTT	CASKGGLQPQHF
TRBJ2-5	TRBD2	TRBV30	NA	TGTGCCTGGCGCCCAGAATGGGGACTAGCGGGACCCCAAGAGACCCAGTACTTC	CAWRPEWGLAGPQETQYF
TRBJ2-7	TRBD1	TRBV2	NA	TGTGCCGGGCTCGGGGACAGCGGATACGAGCAGTACTTC	CAGLGDSGYEQYF